What follows is one T cell receptor beta chain and its context. This clonotype was seen repeatedly, ten times or more. It has no known antigen specificity. No base qualities exist here, and no much larger clone lies one base off it. V drops 8 bases and J drops 0 bases, leaving 8 bases in between. Its CDR3 holds 13 amino acids, cysteine through phenylalanine. The DNA shown is the 39-base CDR3, in frame from base 1. Libraries came from RACE. Instrument on record: NextSeq 500. Library preparation attached unique molecular identifiers to individual cDNA molecules for quantitative, reproducible TCR counting. Both TCR alpha and TCR beta chains were sequenced from each blood RNA sample. As for the authors' bioinformatics: A median of about 100,000 TCRs per sample was observed, with a range of about 20,000 to 700,000. The Decombinator software suite was used to annotate the V, J and CDR3 of the TCR reads. For PS versus PT1 abundance plots, all samples were subsampled to the same number of TCRs (28,000). TCRs were defined as expanded if absent before sensitization and observed at least eight times at the 2-week time point. TCRdb redid the processing of the public reads, applying fastp at Q25 and MiXCR, and retained in-frame beta chains. A single entry per CDR3 protein holds the most common genes and DNA from its merged rows. TCRdb, not the original authors, processed these V and J calls. The table for this sample lists 150,000 to 200,000 distinct CDR3 sequences; roughly 15% of them were counted only once. The biggest ten clones account for 1.5% to 2% of the sample.

What this sample's time point label stands for: patch test 1, 2 weeks after DPC sensitization. The treatment or condition label here, explained by the study, means: therapeutic diphenylcyclopropenone sensitization with weekly scalp DPC. Blood at each patch-test visit was drawn before the patch test was applied. Patients were eligible if aged 18 to 70, diagnosed with alopecia and judged suitable for DPC therapy, and pregnant patients were excluded. Total RNA was extracted from unfractionated whole blood collected in Tempus Blood RNA tubes. The data originate from a study of human T cells and chemical hapten exposure (dated by TCRdb to 2020 to 2023). General notes on the study: For sensitization, 2% DPC in acetone was applied to a 2 cm by 2 cm area of upper inner arm skin. Throughout the study period of around 25 weeks, patients also received therapeutic DPC doses to the scalp every week. Patch tests used Finn chambers with 0.01% DPC on the upper back, scored after 6 days by International Contact Dermatitis Research Group standards. The patient cohort, mostly female, included alopecia areata with under or over 50% scalp involvement, alopecia totalis and alopecia universalis. Libraries were pooled for sequencing, and variation in per-sample TCR yields was attributed mainly to small differences in library volumes within the pool. In alopecia patients, the study followed how the peripheral blood TCR repertoire changed in vivo over primary and secondary sensitization to diphenylcyclopropenone (DPC), a hapten. Blood samples were taken from patients before sensitization (week 0) and at 2, 6 and about 24 weeks after DPC sensitization. Nearly 30 alopecia patients gave blood for TCR sequencing at one to four time points (pre-sensitization, 2, 6 and 24 weeks). The full study reports these points: After repeated subsampling, changes were observed in the strength of the expansion versus patch-test correlation and in the threshold at which the correlation became significant. The number of PT1 expanded TCRs positively correlated with patch test score, significant at thresholds 8, 16 and 32 but not 4. DPC sensitization did not change how many TCRs were above 1 in 1000 frequency, and no evidence was found of alterations in global repertoire structure. Because every patient had alopecia, a presumed autoimmune disease, the patients' immune response might differ from that of healthy individuals. Compared with pre-sensitization or healthy control sets, expanded TCRs formed significantly more large CDR3 similarity clusters, which is consistent with antigen-driven responses.

This TCR was sampled from a woman in her 30s with alopecia areata. Some clones in this sample may be carry-over from other donors' samples. The chain joins TRBV12-3 or TRBV12-4 to TRBJ1-5; possibly the D gene is TRBD1, per 6 matching bases. The sequencing here drew on whole blood, taken in connection with sensitization to the hapten diphenylcyclopropenone (DPC). The DNA is as follows: TGTGCCAGCCAGGGGAATAGCAATCAGCCCCAGCATTTT. Its protein is CASQGNSNQPQHF.